This entry features one T cell receptor (beta chain) sequence. This entry is derived from a study of preoperative IRX-2 immunotherapy in early breast cancer. The CDR3 runs to 14 residues. Germline CDR1 reads SQVTM; CDR2 reads ANQGSEA. Trimming removed 7 bases from V and 1 base from J; junction bases left unmatched: 9. The data were produced by immunoSEQ multiplex PCR, yet TCRdb's version contains in-frame clones alone and is incomplete. The table lists around 34,000 clones, roughly four fifths of them singletons. Treatment: preoperative locoregional IRX-2 cytokine immunotherapy. Patients received preoperative, locoregional IRX-2 cytokine immunotherapy in a phase Ib study.

This TCR was sampled from a human donor with breast cancer. This chain connects TRBV29-1 to TRBJ1-1; 7 nucleotides agree with TRBD1. The sequenced sample was lymph node tissue, obtained from a patient treated with IRX-2 immunotherapy. This CDR3 is CSARDSWGNTEAFF. In nucleotides, the CDR3 is TGCAGCGCTCGGGACAGCTGGGGGAACACTGAAGCTTTCTTT.